The present entry profiles one T cell receptor (beta chain) with its context. As handled by the study authors: Reference gene primer amplification in the assay estimated nucleated cell counts. Measured with immunoSEQ multiplex PCR; TCRdb has only the in-frame clones, and not every one. The D gene and trimming were derived from the DNA, and the V and J assignments and clone size from that table. The sample carries about 220,000 clones, roughly 80% recorded once. The data originate from a study of blood T cell repertoires in COVID-19. Study details: Spain, Italy and the United States supplied samples that represented acute and convalescent COVID-19.

V was shortened by 0 bases and J by 3 bases, with 6 bases between the two germline ends. The CDR3 totals 14 residues. Per the germline V gene, CDR1 is LGHDT and CDR2 is YNNKEL (reference sequence). The chain employs TRBV3-1 (or the pseudogene TRBV3-2) and TRBJ1-5; TRBD1 is a possible D gene (6 bases). The TCR sequence derives from a woman in her twenties or thirties who had recovered from COVID-19. Sample: peripheral blood. CDR3 nucleotide sequence: TGTGCCAGCAGCCAAGAGGGGGCCAATCAGCCCCAGCATTTT. It specifies CASSQEGANQPQHF.